The 20 T cell receptor beta chains below were found in one sample sequenced in a study of T cell changes during pregnancy in multiple sclerosis. Here immunoSEQ multiplex PCR was the method, and the copy in TCRdb shows in-frame clones only, minus some. The table has 33,000 or so clones, 89% seen once; the top ten hold 6% to 7.5%. Sequencing was performed on CD8+ T cells from peripheral blood mononuclear cells, taken in the second trimester of pregnancy. These receptors were taken from a female donor with multiple sclerosis, enrolled in a pregnancy study.

The rearrangement joins TRBV4-3 to TRBJ2-7; TRBD1 might be the D (5 bases). Trimming removed 1 base at V and 2 bases at J, with 9 bases between. Per the germline V gene, CDR1 is LGHNA and CDR2 is YSLEER. The length of the CDR3 is 14 residues. The CDR3 bases are TGCGCCAGCAGCCAAGCTAGGGGAACCTACGAGCAGTACTTC. It encodes CASSQARGTYEQYF.

The rearrangement links TRBV27 to TRBJ2-1; D is undetermined. Trimming took off 4 bases at V and 5 bases at J, with 12 bases between the two ends. This CDR3 comprises 14 residues. Germline V gene data show CDR1 as MNHEY and CDR2 as SMNVEV (reference sequence). CDR3 residues: CASSSRGDHNEQFF. The CDR3 coding sequence is TGTGCCAGCAGTTCCCGAGGAGACCACAATGAGCAGTTCTTC.

J is TRBJ2-7 and V is TRBV7-2; 7 bases are a match to TRBD2. The ends lost 4 bases at V and 1 base at J; junction bases unmatched: 16. CDR1 and CDR2 from the germline V gene are SGHTA and FQGNSA. The CDR3 is 18 amino acids. The CDR3 loop reads CASSYYPAGMGVSYEQYF. The CDR3, as DNA: TGTGCCAGCAGCTACTACCCAGCGGGGATGGGGGTGTCCTACGAGCAGTACTTC. Full variable domain (outside the CDR3, taken from reference TRBV7-2 and TRBJ2-7): GAGVSQSPSNKVTEKGKDVELRCDPISGHTALYWYRQSLGQGLEFLIYFQGNSAPDKSGLPSDRFSAERTGGSVSTLTIQRTQQEDSAVYLCASSYYPAGMGVSYEQYFGPGTRLTVT.

This clone occurred once. The chain joins TRBV7-9 to TRBJ1-1; D call uncertain. Germline V gene data show CDR1 as SEHNR and CDR2 as FQNEAQ (reference sequence). This CDR3 comprises 14 residues. With 1 base removed from V and 5 bases from J, the gap between germline ends came to 11 bases. CDR3 sequence (DNA): TGTGCCAGCAGCTTAGTTGGGAGAGCGACTGAAGCTTTCTTT. Its protein product is CASSLVGRATEAFF.

V and J are TRBV27 and TRBJ2-1; TRBD1 matches 7 bases. The CDR3 is 16 amino acids. V was clipped by 5 bases and J by 0 bases; unmatched bases: 7. The germline gives CDR1 MNHEY, CDR2 SMNVEV (reference sequence). The CDR3: CASSHPDRVSYNEQFF. The CDR3 DNA sequence: TGTGCCAGCAGTCACCCCGACAGGGTCTCCTACAATGAGCAGTTCTTC.

This chain uses TRBV15 with TRBJ2-3, with D maybe TRBD1 (6 bases). V gave up 0 bases and J gave up 4 bases, with 14 bases separating them. This CDR3 has 16 residues. From germline, CDR1 is LNHNV and CDR2 YYDKDF (reference sequence). The CDR3 region is CATSRDPGSGADTQYF. CDR3 nucleotide sequence: TGTGCCACCAGCAGAGACCCAGGATCAGGGGCAGATACGCAGTATTTT. Based on the CDR3 plus reference TRBV15 and TRBJ2-3, the full variable domain is DAMVIQNPRYQVTQFGKPVTLSCSQTLNHNVMYWYQQKSSQAPKLLFHYYDKDFNNEADTPDNFQSRRPNTSFCFLDIRSPGLGDTAMYLCATSRDPGSGADTQYFGPGTRLTVL.

The chain carries TRBV7-9 and TRBJ1-1; D gene unclear. V gave up 5 bases and J gave up 8 bases, with 12 bases separating them. Per germline, CDR1 SEHNR and CDR2 FQNEAQ (reference sequence). This CDR3 comprises 12 residues. The CDR3 loop is CASSVTNWEAFF. The DNA for the CDR3 is TGTGCCAGCAGCGTCACCAACTGGGAAGCTTTCTTT. Complete variable domain (other parts from reference TRBV7-9 and TRBJ1-1): DTGVSQNPRHKITKRGQNVTFRCDPISEHNRLYWYRQTLGQGPEFLTYFQNEAQLEKSRLLSDRFSAERPKGSFSTLEIQRTEQGDSAMYLCASSVTNWEAFFGQGTRLTVV.

This clone appeared a few times. The gene calls are TRBV11-3 and TRBJ2-7; tentative D call: TRBD1 (5 bases). This CDR3 region has 15 residues. V shed 2 bases and J shed 7 bases, with 18 bases lying between them. The germline V gene has CDR1 SGHNT and CDR2 YENEEA. CDR3 loop: CASSLKTALFWEQYF. Written as DNA, the CDR3 is TGTGCCAGCAGCTTAAAGACAGCACTCTTTTGGGAGCAGTACTTC.

This sequence joins TRBV10-3 and TRBJ1-2, with 9 nucleotides matching TRBD1. The CDR3 extends over 15 amino acids. The V gene's germline CDR1 is ENHRY and CDR2 SYGVKD. The V segment lost 1 base and the J segment 6 bases; nucleotides outside the gene matches: 6. CDR3 amino acids: CAISELAGQGNGYTF. In DNA, the CDR3 is TGTGCCATCAGTGAGTTGGCGGGACAGGGAAATGGCTACACCTTC.

The gene calls are TRBV7-2 and TRBJ2-1, with 16 positions matching TRBD2. The CDR3 runs 19 residues. V lost 5 bases, J lost 7 bases, and 14 bases stayed unmatched. CDR1 and CDR2 from the germline V gene are SGHTA and FQGNSA. CDR3: CASSPSGTSGRALRNEQFF. Here the CDR3 DNA reads TGTGCCAGCAGCCCTAGCGGGACTAGCGGGAGGGCCCTAAGGAATGAGCAGTTCTTC. Filled out from reference TRBV7-2 and TRBJ2-1, the complete variable domain reads GAGVSQSPSNKVTEKGKDVELRCDPISGHTALYWYRQSLGQGLEFLIYFQGNSAPDKSGLPSDRFSAERTGGSVSTLTIQRTQQEDSAVYLCASSPSGTSGRALRNEQFFGPGTRLTVL.

The chain employs TRBV2 and TRBJ2-3; no clear D. In germline, CDR1 is SNHLY, CDR2 FYNNEI. The CDR3 length is 14 residues. Trimming removed 7 bases at V and 1 base at J, with 12 bases between. CDR3 sequence reads: CASMRRLGTDTQYF. In DNA form, the CDR3 reads TGTGCCAGCATGAGGCGTCTGGGCACAGATACGCAGTATTTT.

The chain links TRBV4-3 to TRBJ2-3; 7 bases line up with TRBD1. The CDR3 covers 13 residues. Germline CDR1 and CDR2: LGHNA and YSLEER. V trimming: 4 bases; J trimming: 9 bases; junction bases outside the gene matches: 7. In DNA, the CDR3 is TGCGCCAGCAGCCTGGACAGGTCGGGGACGCAGTATTTT. Protein: CASSLDRSGTQYF.

V usage is TRBV7-9 and J usage is TRBJ2-7; possible D gene TRBD2, 5 bases. V lost 1 base, J lost 0 bases, and 10 bases lay in between. This CDR3 comprises 15 residues. CDR1 is SEHNR, CDR2 FQNEAQ, per germline (reference sequence). CDR3 amino acids: CASSLGGGSSYEQYF. In nucleotides, the CDR3 is TGTGCCAGCAGCTTAGGTGGAGGCAGCTCCTACGAGCAGTACTTC.

J is TRBJ1-5 and V is TRBV4-1; tentative D call: TRBD1 (5 bases). Trimming pared 0 bases from V and 3 bases from J, leaving 9 bases between. The CDR3 has 15 residues. Germline V gene sequence: CDR1 MGHRA, CDR2 YSYEKL. The CDR3 sequence: CASSQDGGVNQPQHF. The CDR3 bases are TGCGCCAGCAGCCAAGATGGGGGGGTCAATCAGCCCCAGCATTTT.

V gene TRBV7-8 combines with J gene TRBJ2-2; 11 bases are shared with TRBD1. This CDR3 contains 15 residues. Germline values: CDR1 SGHVS, CDR2 FQNEAQ. With 5 bases clipped from V and 7 bases from J, the junction kept 6 bases outside the gene matches. The CDR3: CASSKDRGQVGELFF. The DNA of the CDR3 is TGTGCCAGCAGCAAGGACAGGGGGCAGGTCGGGGAGCTGTTTTTT.

This clone was seen once. V is TRBV5-1 and J is TRBJ1-6; no definite D call. V was clipped by 1 base and J by 7 bases, with 15 bases between them. CDR1 is SGHRS and CDR2 is YFSETQ in the germline V gene. The CDR3 length is 16 residues. The CDR3 protein is CASSLFGPPVNSPLHF. The CDR3 DNA is TGCGCCAGCAGCTTGTTTGGTCCCCCGGTCAATTCACCCCTCCACTTT.

The V gene is TRBV14, the J gene TRBJ2-5, with TRBD2 matching 9 bases. After removal of 4 bases from V and 5 bases from J, the junction contained 17 bases not matched to a gene. The V gene's germline CDR1 is SGHDN and CDR2 FVKESK. The CDR3 runs 18 residues. The CDR3 protein is CASSLVVLAGDDGETQYF. DNA of the CDR3: TGTGCCAGCAGCCTCGTCGTATTAGCGGGAGACGATGGGGAGACCCAGTACTTC.

This clone was seen a single time. This chain uses TRBV6-6 with TRBJ1-2; 10 bases fit TRBD1. V dropped 5 bases and J dropped 4; count of bases not matched to a gene: 7. Germline values: CDR1 MNHNY, CDR2 SVGAGI (reference sequence). The CDR3 runs 15 residues. CDR3: CASSPEGQGIYGYTF. The DNA for the CDR3 is TGTGCCAGCAGTCCCGAGGGACAGGGGATCTATGGCTACACCTTC.

The table lists this clone with a count of one. V and J are TRBV27 and TRBJ2-3; the match to TRBD2 covers 9 bases. The V gene's germline CDR1 is MNHEY and CDR2 SMNVEV (reference sequence). This CDR3 contains 15 residues. J lost 4 bases, V lost 6 bases, and 8 bases had no gene match. The CDR3 nucleotides read TGTGCCAGCAGGAGAGCGGGAGGTGTCGCAGATACGCAGTATTTT. It is translated as CASRRAGGVADTQYF.

The CDR3 sequence is CASSLVAGDSYEQYF. Here the CDR3 DNA reads TGTGCCAGCAGCCTAGTCGCAGGGGATTCCTACGAGCAGTACTTC. The chain employs TRBV7-9 and TRBJ2-7; a possible D gene is TRBD1 (6 bases). This CDR3 has 15 residues. CDR1 is SEHNR, CDR2 FQNEAQ, per germline (reference sequence). Trimming took 5 bases from V and 1 from J, leaving 15 bases between them. The full variable domain, in which reference TRBV7-9 and TRBJ2-7 provide the parts outside the CDR3, is DTGVSQNPRHKITKRGQNVTFRCDPISEHNRLYWYRQTLGQGPEFLTYFQNEAQLEKSRLLSDRFSAERPKGSFSTLEIQRTEQGDSAMYLCASSLVAGDSYEQYFGPGTRLTVT.